This TCR beta chain was sequenced during a study of T cells expressing NK-cell markers. Germline V lookup: CDR1 SGHRS, CDR2 YFSETQ. This CDR3 region has 11 residues. No DNA is given; TCRdb re-called the 5' RACE reads and lists each CDR3 protein once. The listing contains some 600,000 distinct CDR3 sequences. Sequenced material: blood T cells: a sorted CD56 or NKG2C T cell subset, CD4+ or CD8+ T cells, or bulk PBMC T cells (not recorded which). The gene calls are TRBV5-1 and TRBJ2-4. The sequence was obtained from a man aged 18-30 years in good health. The CDR3 here is CASSLSGIWYF.